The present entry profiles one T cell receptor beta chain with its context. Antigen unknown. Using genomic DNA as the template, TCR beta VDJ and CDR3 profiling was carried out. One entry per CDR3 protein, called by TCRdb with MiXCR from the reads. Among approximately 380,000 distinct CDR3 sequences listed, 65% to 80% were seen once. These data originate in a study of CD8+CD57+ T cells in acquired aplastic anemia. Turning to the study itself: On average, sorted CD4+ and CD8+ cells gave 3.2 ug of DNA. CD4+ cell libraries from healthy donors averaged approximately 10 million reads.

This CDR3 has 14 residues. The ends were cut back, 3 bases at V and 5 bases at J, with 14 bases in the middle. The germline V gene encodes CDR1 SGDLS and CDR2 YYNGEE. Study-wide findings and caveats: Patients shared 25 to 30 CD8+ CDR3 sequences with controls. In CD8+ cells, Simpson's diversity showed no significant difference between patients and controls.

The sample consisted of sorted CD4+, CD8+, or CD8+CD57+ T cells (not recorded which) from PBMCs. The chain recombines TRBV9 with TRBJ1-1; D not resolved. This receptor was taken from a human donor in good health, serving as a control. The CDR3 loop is CASSGLVRLTEAFF. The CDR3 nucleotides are TGTGCCAGCAGCGGTCTTGTTCGTTTGACTGAAGCTTTCTTT.